This T cell receptor beta chain was found in a study of long-term antiretroviral therapy in people with HIV. The CDR3 has 13 residues. Survey level was the resolution at which the v3.0 immunoSEQ assay ran. The repertoire was sequenced with immunoSEQ multiplex PCR; TCRdb's copy has only in-frame clones and lacks some. The data show about 50,000 clones, about 81% seen once. This clone occurred a few times. The chain links TRBV12-1 to TRBJ2-7; TRBD1 is the table's D call, not checked against the DNA. TRBV12-1 is marked as a pseudogene. The TCR comes from a woman between 18 and 29 years old with HIV. The specimen was unsorted PBMCs, collected 0.8 years after starting antiretroviral therapy. CDR3 sequence reads: CAIQDSPSYEQYF. In DNA, the CDR3 is TGTGCCATCCAGGACAGTCCATCCTACGAGCAGTACTTC.